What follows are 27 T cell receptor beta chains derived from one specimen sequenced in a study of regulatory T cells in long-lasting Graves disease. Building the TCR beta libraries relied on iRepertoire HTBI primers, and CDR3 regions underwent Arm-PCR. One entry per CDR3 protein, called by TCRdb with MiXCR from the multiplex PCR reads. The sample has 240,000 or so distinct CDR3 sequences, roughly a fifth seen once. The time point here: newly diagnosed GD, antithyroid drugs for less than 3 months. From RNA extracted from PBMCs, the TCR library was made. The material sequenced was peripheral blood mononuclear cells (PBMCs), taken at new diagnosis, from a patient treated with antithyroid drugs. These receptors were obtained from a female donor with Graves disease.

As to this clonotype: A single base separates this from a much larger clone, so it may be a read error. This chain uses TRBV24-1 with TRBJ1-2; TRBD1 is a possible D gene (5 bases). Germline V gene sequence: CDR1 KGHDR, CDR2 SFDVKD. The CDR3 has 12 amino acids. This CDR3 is CATSAGTYSYTF. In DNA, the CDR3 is TGTGCCACCTCGGCAGGGACCTATAGCTACACCTTC.

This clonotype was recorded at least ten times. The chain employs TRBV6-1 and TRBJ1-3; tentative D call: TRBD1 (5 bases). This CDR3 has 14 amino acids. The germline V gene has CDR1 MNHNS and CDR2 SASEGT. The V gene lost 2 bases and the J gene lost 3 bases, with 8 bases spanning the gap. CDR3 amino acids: CASSERGRGNTIYF. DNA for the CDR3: TGTGCCAGCAGTGAAAGGGGTCGTGGAAACACCATATATTTT.

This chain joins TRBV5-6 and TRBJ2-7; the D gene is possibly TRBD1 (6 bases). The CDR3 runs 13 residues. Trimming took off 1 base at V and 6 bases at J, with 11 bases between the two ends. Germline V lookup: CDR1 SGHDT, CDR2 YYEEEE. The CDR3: CASSLQGPLEQYF. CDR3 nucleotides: TGTGCCAGCAGCTTGCAGGGGCCTCTCGAGCAGTACTTC.

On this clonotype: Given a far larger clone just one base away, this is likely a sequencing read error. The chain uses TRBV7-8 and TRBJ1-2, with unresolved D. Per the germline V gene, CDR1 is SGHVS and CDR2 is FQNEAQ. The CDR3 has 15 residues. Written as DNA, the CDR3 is TGTGCCAGCAGCCCCCAAATCTCCGCTCCCTATGGCTGCACCTTC. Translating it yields CASSPQISAPYGCTF.

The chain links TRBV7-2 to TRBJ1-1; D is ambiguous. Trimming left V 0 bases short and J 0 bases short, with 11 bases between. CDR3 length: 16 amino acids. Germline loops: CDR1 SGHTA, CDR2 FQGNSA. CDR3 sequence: CASSLAPRLMNTEAFF. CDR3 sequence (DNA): TGTGCCAGCAGCTTAGCCCCTAGATTAATGAACACTGAAGCTTTCTTT.

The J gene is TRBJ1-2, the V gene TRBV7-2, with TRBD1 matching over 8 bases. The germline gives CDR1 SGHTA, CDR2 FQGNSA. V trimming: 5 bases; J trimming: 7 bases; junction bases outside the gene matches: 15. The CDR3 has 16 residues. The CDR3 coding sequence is TGTGCCAGCAGCCTACCGGGACAGGCGATTATTTCTGGCTACACCTTC. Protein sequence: CASSLPGQAIISGYTF.

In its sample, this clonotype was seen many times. The CDR3 spells CSARVWLAGRVYEQYF. In DNA form, the CDR3 reads TGCAGTGCTAGAGTGTGGCTAGCGGGAAGAGTGTACGAGCAGTACTTC. The rearrangement links TRBV20-1 to TRBJ2-7, with 9 bases lining up with TRBD2. Germline V gene data show CDR1 as DFQATT and CDR2 as SNEGSKA (reference sequence). The CDR3 runs to 16 residues. With V trimmed by 1 base and J by 4 bases, 11 bases remained unmatched.

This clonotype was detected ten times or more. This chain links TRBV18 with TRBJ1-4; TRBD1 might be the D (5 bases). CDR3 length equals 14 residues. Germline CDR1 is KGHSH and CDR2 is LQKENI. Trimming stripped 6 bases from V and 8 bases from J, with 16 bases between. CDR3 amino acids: CASSQGQVNEKLFF. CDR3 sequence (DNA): TGTGCCAGCTCTCAGGGCCAAGTGAACGAAAAACTGTTTTTT.

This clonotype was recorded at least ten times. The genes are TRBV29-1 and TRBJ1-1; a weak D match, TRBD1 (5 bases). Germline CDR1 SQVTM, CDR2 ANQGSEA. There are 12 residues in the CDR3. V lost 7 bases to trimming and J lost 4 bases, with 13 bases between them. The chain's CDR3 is CSARRDVTEAFF. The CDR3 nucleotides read TGCAGCGCCCGACGGGACGTCACTGAAGCTTTCTTT.

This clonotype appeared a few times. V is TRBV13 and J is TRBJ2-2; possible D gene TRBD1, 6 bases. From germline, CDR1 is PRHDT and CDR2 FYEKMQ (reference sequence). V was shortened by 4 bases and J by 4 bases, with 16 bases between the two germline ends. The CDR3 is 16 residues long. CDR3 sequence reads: CASSSQRGSRTGELFF. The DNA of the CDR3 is TGTGCCAGCAGCTCCCAAAGGGGGTCTCGCACCGGGGAGCTGTTTTTT.

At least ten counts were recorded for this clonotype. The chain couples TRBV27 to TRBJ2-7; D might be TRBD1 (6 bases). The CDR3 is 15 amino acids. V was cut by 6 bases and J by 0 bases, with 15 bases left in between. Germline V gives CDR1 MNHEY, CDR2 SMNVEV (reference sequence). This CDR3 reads CASRRQEWSSYEQYF. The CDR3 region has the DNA TGTGCCAGCAGGCGACAGGAGTGGAGCTCCTACGAGCAGTACTTC.

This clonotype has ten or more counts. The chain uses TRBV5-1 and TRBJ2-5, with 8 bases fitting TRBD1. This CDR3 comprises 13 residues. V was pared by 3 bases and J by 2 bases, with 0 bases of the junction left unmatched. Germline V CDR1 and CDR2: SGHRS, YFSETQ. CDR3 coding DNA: TGCGCCAGCAGCTGGACAGGGCAAGAGACCCAGTACTTC. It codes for CASSWTGQETQYF.

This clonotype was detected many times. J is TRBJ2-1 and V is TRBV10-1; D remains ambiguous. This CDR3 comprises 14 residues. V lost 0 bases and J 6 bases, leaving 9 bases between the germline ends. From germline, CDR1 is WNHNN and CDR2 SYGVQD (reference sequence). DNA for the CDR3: TGCGCCAGCAGTGAGTCTGGGCCCTCCAATGAGCAGTTCTTC. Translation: CASSESGPSNEQFF.

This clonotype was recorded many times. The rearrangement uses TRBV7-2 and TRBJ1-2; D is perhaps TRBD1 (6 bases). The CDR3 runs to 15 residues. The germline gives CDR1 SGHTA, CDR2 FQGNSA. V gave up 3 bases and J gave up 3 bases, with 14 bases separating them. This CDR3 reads CASSFDAGAYYGYTF. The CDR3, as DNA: TGTGCCAGCAGCTTTGACGCAGGGGCGTACTATGGCTACACCTTC.

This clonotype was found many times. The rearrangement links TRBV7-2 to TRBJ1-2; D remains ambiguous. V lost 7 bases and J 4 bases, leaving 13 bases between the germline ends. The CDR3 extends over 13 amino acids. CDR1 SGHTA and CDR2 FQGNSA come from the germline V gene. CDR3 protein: CASTPKGGYGYTF. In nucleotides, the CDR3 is TGTGCCAGCACCCCAAAAGGAGGCTATGGCTACACCTTC.

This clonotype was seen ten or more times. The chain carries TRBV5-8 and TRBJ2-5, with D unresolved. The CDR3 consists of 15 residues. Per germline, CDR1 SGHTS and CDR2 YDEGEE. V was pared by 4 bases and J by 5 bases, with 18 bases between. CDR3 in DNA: TGTGCCAGCAGCCCAATTGAGACAATCCAGGAGACCCAGTACTTC. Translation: CASSPIETIQETQYF.

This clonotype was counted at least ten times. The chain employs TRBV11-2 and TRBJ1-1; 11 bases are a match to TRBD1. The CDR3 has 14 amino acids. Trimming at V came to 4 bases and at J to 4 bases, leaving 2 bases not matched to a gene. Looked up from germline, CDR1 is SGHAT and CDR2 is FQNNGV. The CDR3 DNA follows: TGTGCCAGCAGCTGGGGGACAGGGGGCACTGAAGCTTTCTTT. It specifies CASSWGTGGTEAFF.

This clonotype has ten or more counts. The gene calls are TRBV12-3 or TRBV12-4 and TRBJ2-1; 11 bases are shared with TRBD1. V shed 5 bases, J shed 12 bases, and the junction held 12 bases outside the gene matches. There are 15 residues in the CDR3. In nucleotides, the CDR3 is TGTGCCAGCAGTATAAAAAGGACAGGGGGCGACGGGCAGTTCTTC. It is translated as CASSIKRTGGDGQFF.

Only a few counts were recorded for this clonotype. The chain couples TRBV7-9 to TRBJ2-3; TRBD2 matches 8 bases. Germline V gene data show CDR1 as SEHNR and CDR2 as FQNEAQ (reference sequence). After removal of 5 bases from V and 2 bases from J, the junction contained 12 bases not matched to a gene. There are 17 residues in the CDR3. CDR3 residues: CASSPNRPGLDTDTQYF. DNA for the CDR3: TGTGCCAGCAGCCCGAATCGCCCGGGACTAGACACAGATACGCAGTATTTT. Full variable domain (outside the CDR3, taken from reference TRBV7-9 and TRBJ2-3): DTGVSQNPRHKITKRGQNVTFRCDPISEHNRLYWYRQTLGQGPEFLTYFQNEAQLEKSRLLSDRFSAERPKGSFSTLEIQRTEQGDSAMYLCASSPNRPGLDTDTQYFGPGTRLTVL.

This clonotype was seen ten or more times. The CDR3 DNA sequence: TGTGCCAGCTCGACTAGGACAAGCACAGATACGCAGTATTTT. Translation: CASSTRTSTDTQYF. The chain recombines TRBV18 with TRBJ2-3; perhaps TRBD2 as D (6 bases). Germline V lookup: CDR1 KGHSH, CDR2 LQKENI. This CDR3 has 14 amino acids. The V gene lost 6 bases and the J gene lost 0 bases, with 10 bases spanning the gap.

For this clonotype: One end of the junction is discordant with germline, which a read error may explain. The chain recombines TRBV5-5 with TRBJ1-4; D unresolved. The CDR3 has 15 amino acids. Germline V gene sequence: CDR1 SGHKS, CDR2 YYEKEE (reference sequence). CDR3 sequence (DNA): TGCGCCAGCAGCTTGGTAGGGAGTAGGGATGAAAAACTGTTTTTT. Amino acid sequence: CASSLVGSRDEKLFF.

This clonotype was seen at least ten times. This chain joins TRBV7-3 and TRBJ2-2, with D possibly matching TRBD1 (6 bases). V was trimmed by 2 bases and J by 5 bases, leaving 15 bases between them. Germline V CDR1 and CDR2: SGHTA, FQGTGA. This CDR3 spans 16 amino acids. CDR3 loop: CASSLGGARGTGELFF. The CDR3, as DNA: TGTGCCAGCAGCTTAGGAGGAGCCAGGGGAACCGGGGAGCTGTTTTTT.

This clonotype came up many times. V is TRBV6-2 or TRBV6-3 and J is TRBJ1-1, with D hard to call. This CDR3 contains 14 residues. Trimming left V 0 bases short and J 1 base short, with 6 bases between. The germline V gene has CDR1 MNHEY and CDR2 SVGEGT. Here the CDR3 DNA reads TGTGCCAGCAGTTACTCTCCCGGGAACACTGAAGCTTTCTTT. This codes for CASSYSPGNTEAFF.

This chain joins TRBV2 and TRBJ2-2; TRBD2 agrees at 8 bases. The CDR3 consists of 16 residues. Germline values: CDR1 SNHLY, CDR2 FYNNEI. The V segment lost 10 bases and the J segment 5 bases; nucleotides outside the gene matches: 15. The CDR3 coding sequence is TGTGCCAACGGGACCTTCGGGGGGGGGGAGACCGGGGAGCTGTTTTTT. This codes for CANGTFGGGETGELFF.

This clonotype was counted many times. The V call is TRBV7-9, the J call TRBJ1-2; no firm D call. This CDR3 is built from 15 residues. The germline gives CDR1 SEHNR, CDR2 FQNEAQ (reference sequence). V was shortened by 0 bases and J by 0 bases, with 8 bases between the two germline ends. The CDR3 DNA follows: TGTGCCAGCAGCTTAGCAGAGGGAGCTAACTATGGCTACACCTTC. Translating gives CASSLAEGANYGYTF.

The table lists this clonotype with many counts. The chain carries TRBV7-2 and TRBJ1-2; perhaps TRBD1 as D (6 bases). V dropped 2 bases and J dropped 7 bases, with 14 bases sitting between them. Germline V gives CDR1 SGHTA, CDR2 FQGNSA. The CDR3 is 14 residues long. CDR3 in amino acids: CASSLRQVIRGYTF. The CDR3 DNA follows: TGTGCCAGCAGCTTACGACAGGTTATACGTGGCTACACCTTC.

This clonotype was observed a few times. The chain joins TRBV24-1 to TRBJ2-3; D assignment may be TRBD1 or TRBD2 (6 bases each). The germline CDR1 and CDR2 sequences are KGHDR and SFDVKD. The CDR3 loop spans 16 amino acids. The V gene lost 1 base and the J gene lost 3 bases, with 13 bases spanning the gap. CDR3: CATSDLRLGGTDTQYF. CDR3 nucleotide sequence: TGTGCCACCAGTGATTTACGCCTAGGGGGGACAGATACGCAGTATTTT.